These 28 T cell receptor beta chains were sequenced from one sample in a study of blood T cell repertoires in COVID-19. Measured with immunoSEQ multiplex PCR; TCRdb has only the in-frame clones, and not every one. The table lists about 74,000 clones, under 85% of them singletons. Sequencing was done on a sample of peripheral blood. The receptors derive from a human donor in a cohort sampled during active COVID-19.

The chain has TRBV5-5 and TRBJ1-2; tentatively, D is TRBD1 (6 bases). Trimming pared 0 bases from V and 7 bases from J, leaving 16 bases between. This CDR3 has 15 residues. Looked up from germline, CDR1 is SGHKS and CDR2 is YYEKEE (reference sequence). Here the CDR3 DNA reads TGTGCCAGCAGCTTGGAGGGCGGGGGGGCCGGTGGCTACACCTTC. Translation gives CASSLEGGGAGGYTF.

Written as DNA, the CDR3 is TGTGCCACCAGTGATTTGCCCGATGAGCAGTTCTTC. Its translation: CATSDLPDEQFF. This chain links TRBV24-1 with TRBJ2-1, with D unclear. This CDR3 contains 12 residues. Trimming removed 0 bases from V and 8 bases from J, with 4 bases in between. In germline, CDR1 is KGHDR, CDR2 SFDVKD.

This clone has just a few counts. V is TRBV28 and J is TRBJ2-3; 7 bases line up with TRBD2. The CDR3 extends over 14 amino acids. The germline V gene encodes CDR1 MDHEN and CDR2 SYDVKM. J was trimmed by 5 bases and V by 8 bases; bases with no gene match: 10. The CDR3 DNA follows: TGTGCCAGCCTTAGAGCGGGGTCGAAAGATACGCAGTATTTT. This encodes CASLRAGSKDTQYF.

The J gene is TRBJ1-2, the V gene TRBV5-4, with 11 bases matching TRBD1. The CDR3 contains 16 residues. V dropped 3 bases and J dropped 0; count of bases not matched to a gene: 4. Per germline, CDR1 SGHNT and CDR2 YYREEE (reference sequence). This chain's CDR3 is CASSSGQGATNYGYTF. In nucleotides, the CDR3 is TGTGCCAGCAGCTCCGGACAGGGGGCCACTAACTATGGCTACACCTTC.

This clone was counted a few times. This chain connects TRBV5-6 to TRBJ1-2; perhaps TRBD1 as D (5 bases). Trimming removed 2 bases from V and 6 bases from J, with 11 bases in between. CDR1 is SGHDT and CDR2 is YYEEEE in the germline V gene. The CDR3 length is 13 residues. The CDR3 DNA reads TGTGCCAGCAGCTTCTCCGGGGGAGATGGCTACACCTTC. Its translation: CASSFSGGDGYTF.

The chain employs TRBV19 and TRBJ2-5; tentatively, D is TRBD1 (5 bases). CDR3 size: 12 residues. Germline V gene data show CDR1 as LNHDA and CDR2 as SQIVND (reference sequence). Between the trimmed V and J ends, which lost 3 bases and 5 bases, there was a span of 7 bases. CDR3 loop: CASSMGRETQYF. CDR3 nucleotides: TGTGCCAGTAGTATGGGGCGGGAGACCCAGTACTTC.

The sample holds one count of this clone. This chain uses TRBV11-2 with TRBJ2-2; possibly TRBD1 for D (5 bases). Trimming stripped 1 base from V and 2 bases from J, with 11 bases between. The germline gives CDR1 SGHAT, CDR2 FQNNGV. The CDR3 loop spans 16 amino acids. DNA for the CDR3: TGTGCCAGCAGCTTAGCCCCAGGGATAAACACCGGGGAGCTGTTTTTT. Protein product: CASSLAPGINTGELFF.

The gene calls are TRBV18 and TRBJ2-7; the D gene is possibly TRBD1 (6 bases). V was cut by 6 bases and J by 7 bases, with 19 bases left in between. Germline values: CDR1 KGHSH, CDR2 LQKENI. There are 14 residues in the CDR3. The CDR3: CASSSTNQGREQYF. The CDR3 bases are TGTGCCAGCTCGTCAACAAACCAGGGGCGGGAGCAGTACTTC.

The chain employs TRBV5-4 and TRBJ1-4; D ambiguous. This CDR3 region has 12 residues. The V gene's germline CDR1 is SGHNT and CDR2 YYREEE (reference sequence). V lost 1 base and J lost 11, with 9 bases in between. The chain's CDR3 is CASSLYPGKLFF. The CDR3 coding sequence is TGTGCCAGCAGCTTGTATCCGGGGAAACTGTTTTTT.

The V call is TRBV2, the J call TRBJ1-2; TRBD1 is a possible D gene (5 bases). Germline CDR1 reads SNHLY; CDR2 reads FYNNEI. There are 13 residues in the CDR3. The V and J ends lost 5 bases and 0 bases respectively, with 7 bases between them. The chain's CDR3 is CASSLDTNYGYTF. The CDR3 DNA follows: TGTGCCAGCAGTTTGGACACTAACTATGGCTACACCTTC.

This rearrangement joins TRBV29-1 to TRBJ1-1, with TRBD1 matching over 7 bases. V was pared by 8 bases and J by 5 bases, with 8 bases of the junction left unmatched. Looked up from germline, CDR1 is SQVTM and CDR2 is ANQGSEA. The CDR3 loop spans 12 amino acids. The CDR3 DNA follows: TGCAGCTCTCAGGGGGTGGGGACTGAAGCTTTCTTT. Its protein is CSSQGVGTEAFF.

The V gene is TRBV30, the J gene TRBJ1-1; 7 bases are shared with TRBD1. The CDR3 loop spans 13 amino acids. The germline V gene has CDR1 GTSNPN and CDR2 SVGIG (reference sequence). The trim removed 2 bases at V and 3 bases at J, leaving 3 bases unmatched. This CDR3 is CAWSSTGYTEAFF. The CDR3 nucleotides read TGTGCCTGGAGTTCGACAGGGTACACTGAAGCTTTCTTT.

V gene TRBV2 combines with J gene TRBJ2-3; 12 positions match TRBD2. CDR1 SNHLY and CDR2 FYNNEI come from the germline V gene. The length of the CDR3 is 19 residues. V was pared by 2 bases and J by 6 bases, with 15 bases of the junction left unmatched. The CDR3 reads CASSENVGRTSGGRDTQYF. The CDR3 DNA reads TGTGCCAGCAGTGAAAACGTTGGTCGCACTAGCGGGGGGAGGGATACGCAGTATTTT.

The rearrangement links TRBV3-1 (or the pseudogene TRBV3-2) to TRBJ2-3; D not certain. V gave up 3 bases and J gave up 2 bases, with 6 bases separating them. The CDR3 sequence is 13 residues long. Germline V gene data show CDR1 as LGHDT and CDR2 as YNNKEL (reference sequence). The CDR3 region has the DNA TGTGCCAGCAGCCACGACTTCACAGATACGCAGTATTTT. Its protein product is CASSHDFTDTQYF.

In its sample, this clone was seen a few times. The CDR3: CASSKQGNSPLHF. Here the CDR3 DNA reads TGTGCCAGCAGTAAACAGGGTAATTCACCCCTCCACTTT. The chain has TRBV6-4 and TRBJ1-6; TRBD1 might be the D (6 bases). The CDR3 runs to 13 residues. V was trimmed by 5 bases and J by 6 bases, leaving 8 bases between them. Germline CDR1 reads MRHNA; CDR2 reads SNTAGT.

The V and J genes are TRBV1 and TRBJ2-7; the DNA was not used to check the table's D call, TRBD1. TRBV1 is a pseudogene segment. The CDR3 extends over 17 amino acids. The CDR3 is CTSSLPSAGPFSYEQYF. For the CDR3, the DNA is TGCACCAGCAGCCTCCCGTCGGCAGGGCCTTTCTCCTACGAGCAGTACTTC.

This CDR3 reads CASSLPSGDQPQHF. The DNA for the CDR3 is TGTGCCAGCAGCTTACCGTCCGGGGATCAGCCCCAGCATTTT. The gene calls are TRBV7-9 and TRBJ1-5; D not resolved. The germline V gene encodes CDR1 SEHNR and CDR2 FQNEAQ (reference sequence). Trimming left V 2 bases short and J 5 bases short, with 10 bases between. The CDR3 totals 14 residues.

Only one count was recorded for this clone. The CDR3 reads CASRLNSNQPQHF. The CDR3, as DNA: TGTGCCAGCAGACTTAATAGCAATCAGCCCCAGCATTTT. The genes are TRBV12-3 or TRBV12-4 and TRBJ1-5; D is unclear. CDR3 length: 13 amino acids. The V gene lost 6 bases and the J gene lost 0 bases, with 6 bases spanning the gap.

The CDR3 region is CASSLGPLETQYF. In nucleotides, the CDR3 is TGTGCCAGCAGCTTGGGGCCCTTGGAGACCCAGTACTTC. The chain is built from TRBV5-4 and TRBJ2-5; D remains unclear. V lost 0 bases, J lost 5 bases, and 8 bases lay in between. The germline CDR1 and CDR2 sequences are SGHNT and YYREEE (reference sequence). The CDR3 consists of 13 residues.

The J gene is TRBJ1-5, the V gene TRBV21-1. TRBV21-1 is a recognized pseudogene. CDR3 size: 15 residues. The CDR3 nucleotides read TGTGCCAGCAGCAAAATCTGTATCGGTAATCAGCCCCAGCATTTT. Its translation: CASSKICIGNQPQHF.

CDR3 loop: CASRQAITQYF. The CDR3 DNA reads as TGTGCCAGCAGGCAGGCAATTACGCAGTATTTT. The rearrangement joins TRBV6-5 to TRBJ2-3; no clear D gene. Germline V lookup: CDR1 MNHEY, CDR2 SVGAGI. The CDR3 length is 11 residues. V was pared by 6 bases and J by 8 bases, with 9 bases between.

CDR3 protein: CASSTRQVFTEAFF. The CDR3 DNA sequence: TGTGCCAGCAGCACCAGACAGGTTTTCACTGAAGCTTTCTTT. This chain uses TRBV7-6 with TRBJ1-1, with D perhaps matching TRBD1 (6 bases). Germline V lookup: CDR1 SGHVS, CDR2 FNYEAQ. Trimming took off 5 bases at V and 4 bases at J, with 14 bases between the two ends. The CDR3 totals 14 residues.

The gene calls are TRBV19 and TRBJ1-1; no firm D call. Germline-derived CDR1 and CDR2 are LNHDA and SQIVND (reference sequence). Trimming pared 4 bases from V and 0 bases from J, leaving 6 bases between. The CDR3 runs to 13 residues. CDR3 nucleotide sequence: TGTGCCAGTAGTAGACGGGTGAACACTGAAGCTTTCTTT. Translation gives CASSRRVNTEAFF.

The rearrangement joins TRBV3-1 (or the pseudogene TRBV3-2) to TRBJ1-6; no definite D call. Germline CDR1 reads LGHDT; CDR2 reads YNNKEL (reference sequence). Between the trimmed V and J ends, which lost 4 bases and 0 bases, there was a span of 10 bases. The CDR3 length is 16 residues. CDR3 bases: TGTGCCAGCAGCCCGCCTCTCAGCTCCTATAATTCACCCCTCCACTTT. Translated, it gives CASSPPLSSYNSPLHF.

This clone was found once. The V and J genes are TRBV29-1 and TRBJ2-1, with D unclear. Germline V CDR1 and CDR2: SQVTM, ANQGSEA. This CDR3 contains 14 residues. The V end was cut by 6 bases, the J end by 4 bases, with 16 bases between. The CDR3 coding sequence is TGCAGCGTCCCCGAGGCAAAGCATTACAATGAGCAGTTCTTC. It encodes CSVPEAKHYNEQFF.

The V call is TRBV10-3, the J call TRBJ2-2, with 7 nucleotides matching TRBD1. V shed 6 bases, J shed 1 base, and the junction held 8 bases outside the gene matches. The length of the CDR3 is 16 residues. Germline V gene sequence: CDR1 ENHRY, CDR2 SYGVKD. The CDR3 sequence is CAIRGTASLNTGELFF. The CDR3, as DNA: TGTGCCATCAGAGGGACAGCCTCTTTGAACACCGGGGAGCTGTTTTTT.

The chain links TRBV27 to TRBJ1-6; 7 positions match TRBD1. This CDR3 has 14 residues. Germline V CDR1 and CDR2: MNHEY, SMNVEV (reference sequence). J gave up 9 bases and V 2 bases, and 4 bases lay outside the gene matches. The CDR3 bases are TGTGCCAGCAGTTTAAGACAGGGAGGTTCACCCCTCCACTTT. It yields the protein CASSLRQGGSPLHF.

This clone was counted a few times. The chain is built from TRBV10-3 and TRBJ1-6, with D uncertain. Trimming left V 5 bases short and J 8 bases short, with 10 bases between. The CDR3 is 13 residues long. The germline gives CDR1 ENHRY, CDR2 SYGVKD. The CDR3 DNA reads TGTGCCATCAGTACTGATCGGGATTCACCCCTCCACTTT. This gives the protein CAISTDRDSPLHF.